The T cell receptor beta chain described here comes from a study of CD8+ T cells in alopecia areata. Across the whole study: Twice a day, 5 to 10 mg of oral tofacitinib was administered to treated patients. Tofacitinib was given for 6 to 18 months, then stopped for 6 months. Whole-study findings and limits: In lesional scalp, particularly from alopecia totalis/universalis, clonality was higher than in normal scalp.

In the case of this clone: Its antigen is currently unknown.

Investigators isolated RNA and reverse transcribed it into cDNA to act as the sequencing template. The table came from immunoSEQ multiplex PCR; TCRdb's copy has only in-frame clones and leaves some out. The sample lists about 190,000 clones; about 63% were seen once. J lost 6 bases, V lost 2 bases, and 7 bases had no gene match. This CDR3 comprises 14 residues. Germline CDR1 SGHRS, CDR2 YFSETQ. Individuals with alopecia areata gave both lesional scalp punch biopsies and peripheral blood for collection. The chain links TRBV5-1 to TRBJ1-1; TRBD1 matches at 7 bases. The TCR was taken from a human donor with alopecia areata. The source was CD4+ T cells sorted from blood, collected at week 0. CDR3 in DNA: TGCGCCAGCAGCTTCGACAGGGTGGCATCTGAAGCTTTCTTT. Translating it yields CASSFDRVASEAFF.